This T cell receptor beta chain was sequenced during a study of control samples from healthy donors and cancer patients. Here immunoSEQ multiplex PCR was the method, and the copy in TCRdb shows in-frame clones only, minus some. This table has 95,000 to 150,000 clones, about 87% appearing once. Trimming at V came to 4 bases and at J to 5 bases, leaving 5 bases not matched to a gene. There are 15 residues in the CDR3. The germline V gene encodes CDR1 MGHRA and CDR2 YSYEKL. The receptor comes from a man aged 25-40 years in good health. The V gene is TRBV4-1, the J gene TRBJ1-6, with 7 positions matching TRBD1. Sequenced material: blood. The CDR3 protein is CASSRDSSNNSPLHF. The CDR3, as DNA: TGCGCCAGCAGCCGGGACAGCAGTAATAATTCACCCCTCCACTTT.